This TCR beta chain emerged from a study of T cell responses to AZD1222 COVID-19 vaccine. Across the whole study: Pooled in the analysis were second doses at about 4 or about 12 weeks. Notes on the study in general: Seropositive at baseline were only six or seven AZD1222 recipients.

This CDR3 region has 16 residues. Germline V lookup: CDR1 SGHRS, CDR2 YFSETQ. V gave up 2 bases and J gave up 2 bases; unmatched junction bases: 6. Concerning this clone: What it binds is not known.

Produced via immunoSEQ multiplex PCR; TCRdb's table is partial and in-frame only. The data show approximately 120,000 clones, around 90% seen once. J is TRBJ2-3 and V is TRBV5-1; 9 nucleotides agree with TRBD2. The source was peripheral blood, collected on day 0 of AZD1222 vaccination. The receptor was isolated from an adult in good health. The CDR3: CASSLSLAGYTDTQYF. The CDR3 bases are TGCGCCAGCAGCTTATCTCTAGCGGGGTACACAGATACGCAGTATTTT. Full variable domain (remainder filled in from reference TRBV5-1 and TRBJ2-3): KAGVTQTPRYLIKTRGQQVTLSCSPISGHRSVSWYQQTPGQGLQFLFEYFSETQRNKGNFPGRFSGRQFSNSRSEMNVSTLELGDSALYLCASSLSLAGYTDTQYFGPGTRLTVL.